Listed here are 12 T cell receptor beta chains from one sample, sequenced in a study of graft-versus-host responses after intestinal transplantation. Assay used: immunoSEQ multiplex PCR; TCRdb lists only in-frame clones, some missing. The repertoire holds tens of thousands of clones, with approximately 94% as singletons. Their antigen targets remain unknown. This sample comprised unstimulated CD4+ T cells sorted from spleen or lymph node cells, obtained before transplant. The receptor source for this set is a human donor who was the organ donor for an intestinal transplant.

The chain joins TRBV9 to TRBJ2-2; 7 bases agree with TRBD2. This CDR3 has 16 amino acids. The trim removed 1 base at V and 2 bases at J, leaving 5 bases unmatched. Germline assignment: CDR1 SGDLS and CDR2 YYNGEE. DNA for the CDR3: TGTGCCAGCAGCGTAAGGACGGGGGGTAACACCGGGGAGCTGTTTTTT. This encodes CASSVRTGGNTGELFF.

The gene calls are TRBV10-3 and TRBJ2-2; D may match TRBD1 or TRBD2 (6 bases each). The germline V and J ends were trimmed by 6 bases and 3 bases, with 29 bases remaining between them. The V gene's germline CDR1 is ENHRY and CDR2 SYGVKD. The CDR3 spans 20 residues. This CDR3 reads CAIRTQISTGRGQDTGELFF. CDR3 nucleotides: TGTGCCATCAGAACCCAAATATCCACCGGCCGGGGGCAAGACACCGGGGAGCTGTTTTTT.

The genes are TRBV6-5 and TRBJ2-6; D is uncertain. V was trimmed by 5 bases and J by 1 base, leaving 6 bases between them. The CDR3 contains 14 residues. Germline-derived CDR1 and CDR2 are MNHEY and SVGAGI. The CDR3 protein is CASSQPSGANVLTF. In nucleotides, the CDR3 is TGTGCCAGCAGTCAACCATCTGGGGCCAACGTCCTGACTTTC.

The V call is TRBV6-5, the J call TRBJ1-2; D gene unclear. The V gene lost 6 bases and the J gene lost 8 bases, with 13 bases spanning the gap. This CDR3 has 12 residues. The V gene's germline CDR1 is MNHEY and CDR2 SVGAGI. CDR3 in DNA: TGTGCCAGCAGCTCTAGGACGAAGGGCTACACCTTC. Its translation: CASSSRTKGYTF.

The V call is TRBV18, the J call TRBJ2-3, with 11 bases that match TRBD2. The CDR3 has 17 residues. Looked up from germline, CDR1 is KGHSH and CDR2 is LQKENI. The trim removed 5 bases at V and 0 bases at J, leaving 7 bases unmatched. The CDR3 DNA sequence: TGTGCCAGCTCATCCCCGACTAGCGGGAAAAGCACAGATACGCAGTATTTT. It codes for CASSSPTSGKSTDTQYF.

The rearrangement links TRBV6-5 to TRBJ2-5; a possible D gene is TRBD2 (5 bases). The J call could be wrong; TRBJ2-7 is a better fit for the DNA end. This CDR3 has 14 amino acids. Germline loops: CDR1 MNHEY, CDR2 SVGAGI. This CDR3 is CASSYSREGYEQYF. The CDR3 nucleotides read TGTGCCAGCAGTTACTCGAGGGAAGGCTACGAGCAGTACTTC.

CDR3 loop: CASSPPTGGLYGYTF. As DNA, the CDR3 is TGTGCCAGCAGCCCTCCGACAGGGGGCCTCTATGGCTACACCTTC. The chain has TRBV5-4 and TRBJ1-2, with 10 bases identical to TRBD1. Per the germline V gene, CDR1 is SGHNT and CDR2 is YYREEE (reference sequence). V gave up 4 bases and J gave up 4 bases; unmatched junction bases: 7. The CDR3 extends over 15 amino acids.

This CDR3 is CASSPRDRGQNEQFF. CDR3 DNA sequence: TGCGCCAGCAGCCCTCGGGACAGGGGGCAAAATGAGCAGTTCTTC. This sequence joins TRBV5-1 and TRBJ2-1, with 12 bases fitting TRBD1. V lost 4 bases, J lost 7 bases, and 6 bases stayed unmatched. This CDR3 is 15 amino acids long. Germline V CDR1 and CDR2: SGHRS, YFSETQ. Together with reference TRBV5-1 and TRBJ2-1, the CDR3 gives the full variable domain: KAGVTQTPRYLIKTRGQQVTLSCSPISGHRSVSWYQQTPGQGLQFLFEYFSETQRNKGNFPGRFSGRQFSNSRSEMNVSTLELGDSALYLCASSPRDRGQNEQFFGPGTRLTVL.

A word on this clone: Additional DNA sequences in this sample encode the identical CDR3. The CDR3 region has the DNA TGCGCCAGCCTGTTCGATCTGGCAGCTCGAAAACTGTTTTTT. Protein: CASLFDLAARKLFF. V is TRBV5-1 and J is TRBJ1-4; no reliable D call. V gave up 7 bases and J gave up 10 bases, with 20 bases separating them. The CDR3 contains 14 residues. Per the germline V gene, CDR1 is SGHRS and CDR2 is YFSETQ.

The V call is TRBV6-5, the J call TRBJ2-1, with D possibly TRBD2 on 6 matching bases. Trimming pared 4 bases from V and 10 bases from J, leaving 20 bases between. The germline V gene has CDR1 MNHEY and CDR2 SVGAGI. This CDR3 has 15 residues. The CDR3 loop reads CASSLGGAQLKEQFF. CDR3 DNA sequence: TGTGCCAGCAGTTTAGGCGGGGCTCAACTTAAGGAGCAGTTCTTC.

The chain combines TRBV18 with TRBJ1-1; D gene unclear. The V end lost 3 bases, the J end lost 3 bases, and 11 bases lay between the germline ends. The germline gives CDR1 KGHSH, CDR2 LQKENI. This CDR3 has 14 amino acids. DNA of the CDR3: TGTGCCAGCTCACCGGACCAGAGAGACACTGAAGCTTTCTTT. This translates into CASSPDQRDTEAFF. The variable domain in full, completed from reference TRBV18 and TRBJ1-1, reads NAGVMQNPRHLVRRRGQEARLRCSPMKGHSHVYWYRQLPEEGLKFMVYLQKENIIDESGMPKERFSAEFPKEGPSILRIQQVVRGDSAAYFCASSPDQRDTEAFFGQGTRLTVV.

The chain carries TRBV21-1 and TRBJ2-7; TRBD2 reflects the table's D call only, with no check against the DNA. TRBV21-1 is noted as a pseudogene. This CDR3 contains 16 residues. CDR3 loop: CASSKGRGDWSYEQYF. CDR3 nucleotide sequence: TGTGCCAGCAGCAAAGGGCGAGGAGATTGGTCCTACGAGCAGTACTTC.